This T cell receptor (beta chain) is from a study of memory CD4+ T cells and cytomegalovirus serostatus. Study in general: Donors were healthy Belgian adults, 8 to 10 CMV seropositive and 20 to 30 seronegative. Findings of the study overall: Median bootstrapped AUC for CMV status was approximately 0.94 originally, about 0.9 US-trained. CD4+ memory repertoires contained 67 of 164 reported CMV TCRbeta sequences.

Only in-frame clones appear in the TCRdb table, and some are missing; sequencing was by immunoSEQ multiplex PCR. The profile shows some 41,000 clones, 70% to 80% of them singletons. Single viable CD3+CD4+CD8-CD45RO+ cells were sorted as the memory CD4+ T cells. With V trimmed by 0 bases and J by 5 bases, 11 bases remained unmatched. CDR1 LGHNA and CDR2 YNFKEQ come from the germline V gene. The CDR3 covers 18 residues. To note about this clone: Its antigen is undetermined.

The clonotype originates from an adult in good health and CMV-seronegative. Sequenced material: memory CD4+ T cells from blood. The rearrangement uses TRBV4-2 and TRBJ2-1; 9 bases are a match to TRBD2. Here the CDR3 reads CASSQDLMAGGKNNEQFF. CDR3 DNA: TGTGCCAGCAGCCAAGATCTTATGGCGGGGGGGAAGAACAATGAGCAGTTCTTC.